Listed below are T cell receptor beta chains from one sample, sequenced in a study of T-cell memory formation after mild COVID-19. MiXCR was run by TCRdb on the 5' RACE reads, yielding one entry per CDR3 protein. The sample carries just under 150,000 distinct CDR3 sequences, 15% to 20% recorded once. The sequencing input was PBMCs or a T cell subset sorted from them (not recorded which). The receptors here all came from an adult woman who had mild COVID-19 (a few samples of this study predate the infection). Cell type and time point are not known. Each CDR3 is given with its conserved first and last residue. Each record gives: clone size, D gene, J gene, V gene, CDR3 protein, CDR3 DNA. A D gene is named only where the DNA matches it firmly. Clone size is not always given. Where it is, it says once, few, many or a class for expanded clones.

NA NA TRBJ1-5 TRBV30 CAWSATGNQPQHF TGTGCCTGGAGCGCTACAGGGAATCAGCCCCAGCATTTT
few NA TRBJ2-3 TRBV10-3 CAISDQDPGVSTQYF TGTGCCATCAGTGACCAGGACCCCGGCGTGAGTACGCAGTATTTT
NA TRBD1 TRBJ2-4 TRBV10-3 CAISESGGLKNIQYF TGTGCCATCAGTGAGTCAGGGGGCCTCAAAAACATTCAGTACTTC
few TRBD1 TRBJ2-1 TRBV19 CASSIAGQVHNEQFF TGTGCCAGTAGTATAGCGGGACAGGTTCACAATGAGCAGTTCTTC
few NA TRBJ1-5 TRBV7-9 CASSFAGRAGLLSPQHF TGTGCCAGCAGCTTCGCAGGGCGGGCTGGATTGCTCTCCCCCCAGCATTTT
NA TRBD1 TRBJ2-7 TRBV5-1 CASSSWGQAYEQYF TGCGCCAGCAGCTCCTGGGGACAGGCCTACGAGCAGTACTTC
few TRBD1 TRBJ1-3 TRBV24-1 CATSDSRTGLSGNTIYF TGTGCCACCAGTGATTCAAGGACAGGCCTCTCTGGAAACACCATATATTTT
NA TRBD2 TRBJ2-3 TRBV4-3 CASSQDRSAGLVRDTQYF TGCGCCAGCAGCCAAGATAGGTCGGCGGGACTAGTAAGAGATACGCAGTATTTT
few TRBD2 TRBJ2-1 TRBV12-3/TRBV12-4 CASSLGTSGRNEQFF TGTGCCAGCAGTTTAGGGACTAGCGGGAGAAATGAGCAGTTCTTC
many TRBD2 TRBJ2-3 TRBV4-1 CASSQPGLAAGGTDTQYF TGCGCCAGCAGCCAACCGGGACTAGCGGCGGGAGGCACAGATACGCAGTATTTT
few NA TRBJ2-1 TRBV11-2 CASSLVGRGKSNEQFF TGTGCCAGCAGCTTAGTCGGCAGGGGTAAATCCAATGAGCAGTTCTTC
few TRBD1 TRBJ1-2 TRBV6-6 CASSGRQGASYGYTF TGTGCCAGCAGTGGCCGACAGGGGGCGAGCTATGGCTACACCTTC
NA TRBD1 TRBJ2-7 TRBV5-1 CASSLETGGYYEQYF TGCGCCAGCAGCTTGGAGACAGGGGGCTACTACGAGCAGTACTTC
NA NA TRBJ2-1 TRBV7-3 CASSLGRVSSYNEQFF TGTGCCAGCAGCTTAGGCCGCGTCAGCTCCTACAATGAGCAGTTCTTC
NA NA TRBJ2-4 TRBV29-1 CSGVGSDIQYF TGCAGTGGGGTGGGATCGGACATTCAGTACTTC
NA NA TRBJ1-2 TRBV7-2 CASRPYKASYGYTF TGTGCCAGCAGACCATACAAGGCGAGCTATGGCTACACCTTC
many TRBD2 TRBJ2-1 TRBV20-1 CSAMGGLAGPISYNEQFF TGCAGTGCTATGGGCGGACTAGCGGGACCGATCTCCTACAATGAGCAGTTCTTC
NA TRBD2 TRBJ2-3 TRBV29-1 CSVEPASGSTDTQYF TGCAGCGTTGAACCCGCTAGCGGGAGTACAGATACGCAGTATTTT
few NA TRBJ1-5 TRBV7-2 CASSLEGSDNQPQHF TGTGCCAGCAGCTTAGAGGGTTCAGATAATCAGCCCCAGCATTTT
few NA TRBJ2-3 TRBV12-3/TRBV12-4 CASINRDTQYF TGTGCCAGCATCAACAGAGATACGCAGTATTTT
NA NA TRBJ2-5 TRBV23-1 CASSQSSGGRETQYF TGCGCCAGCAGTCAATCGTCCGGGGGCAGGGAGACCCAGTACTTC
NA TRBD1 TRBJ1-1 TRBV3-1 CSSSHGTGGITEAFF TGTTCCAGCAGCCACGGGACAGGGGGGATAACTGAAGCTTTCTTT
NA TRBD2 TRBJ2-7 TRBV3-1 CASSQAGGDEYF TGTGCCAGCAGCCAAGCGGGGGGAGACGAGTACTTC
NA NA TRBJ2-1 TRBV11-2 CASSLGYSSFLYNEQFF TGTGCCAGCAGCTTAGGGTATTCGAGCTTTCTATACAATGAGCAGTTCTTC
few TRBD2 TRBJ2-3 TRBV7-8 CASSFQTSGTDTQYF TGTGCCAGCAGCTTCCAGACTAGCGGCACAGATACGCAGTATTTT
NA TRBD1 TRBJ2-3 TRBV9 CASSGDRGRTDTQYF TGTGCCAGCAGCGGAGACAGGGGGCGTACAGATACGCAGTATTTT
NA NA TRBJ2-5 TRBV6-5 CASRTVRSGETQYF TGTGCCAGCAGGACGGTGAGATCGGGAGAGACCCAGTACTTC
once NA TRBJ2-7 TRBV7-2 CASSPAGGRSYEQYF TGTGCCAGCAGCCCCGCCGGGGGCCGCTCCTACGAGCAGTACTTC
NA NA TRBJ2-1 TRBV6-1 CASIGRVGNEQFF TGTGCCAGCATAGGACGTGTCGGGAATGAGCAGTTCTTC